A single sample gave rise to the 29 T cell receptor beta chains below, sequenced in a study of regulatory T cells in long-lasting Graves disease. This sample's time point: newly diagnosed GD, antithyroid drugs for less than 3 months. There was RNA extracted from PBMCs, and the TCR library was made from it. Assembly of TCR beta libraries relied on iRepertoire HTBI primers together with Arm-PCR of CDR3 regions. Each CDR3 protein gets one entry after TCRdb re-called the multiplex PCR reads with MiXCR. The table lists a few hundred thousand distinct CDR3 sequences, around 16% of them singletons, with about 8% in the top ten. These same records also appear under a second study, on T cells in Graves' hyperthyroidism and ophthalmopathy.

The sample in question was peripheral blood mononuclear cells (PBMCs), obtained at new diagnosis, from a patient treated with antithyroid drugs. Every receptor here comes from a middle-aged woman with Graves disease.

Ten or more counts support this clonotype. The gene calls are TRBV27 and TRBJ2-7; TRBD1 is a possible D gene (5 bases). From germline, CDR1 is MNHEY and CDR2 SMNVEV (reference sequence). The CDR3 loop spans 13 amino acids. V gave up 2 bases and J gave up 6 bases, with 11 bases separating them. This CDR3 is CASSLGAEAEQYF. The CDR3 DNA is TGTGCCAGCAGTTTAGGGGCCGAGGCCGAGCAGTACTTC.

CDR3 coding DNA: TGCGCCAGCACACTGACTAGCGGGAGGGCCCAAGAGACCCAGTACTTC. Its protein product is CASTLTSGRAQETQYF. The V gene is TRBV10-1, the J gene TRBJ2-5; TRBD2 matches 14 bases. Germline V gene data show CDR1 as WNHNN and CDR2 as SYGVQD (reference sequence). V gave up 7 bases and J gave up 1 base; unmatched junction bases: 5. There are 16 residues in the CDR3.

This clonotype was detected many times. This chain links TRBV11-1 with TRBJ2-2; 9 nucleotides align to TRBD2. CDR3 size: 16 residues. From germline, CDR1 is SGHAT and CDR2 FQDESV (reference sequence). The V gene end was trimmed by 5 bases and the J gene end by 4 bases; junction bases not matched to a gene: 8. CDR3 in amino acids: CASSPDSGSITGELFF. Here the CDR3 DNA reads TGTGCCAGCAGCCCCGATAGCGGGAGTATCACCGGGGAGCTGTTTTTT.

This clonotype occurred many times. The chain links TRBV20-1 to TRBJ1-2; D remains unclear. CDR1 and CDR2 (germline): DFQATT, SNEGSKA (reference sequence). The CDR3 length is 13 residues. Trimming took 5 bases from V and 8 from J, leaving 18 bases between them. The CDR3 DNA reads TGCAGTGCTCCAAGCGCGGGGTCTGAAGGCTACACCTTC. Amino acids: CSAPSAGSEGYTF.

The chain carries TRBV7-8 and TRBJ2-2; 8 bases map to TRBD2. V was clipped by 2 bases and J by 3 bases; unmatched bases: 2. CDR3 size: 15 residues. The germline CDR1 and CDR2 sequences are SGHVS and FQNEAQ. CDR3: CASSLREGDTGELFF. Here the CDR3 DNA reads TGTGCCAGCAGCTTACGGGAGGGCGACACCGGGGAGCTGTTTTTT.

This clonotype has just a few counts. CDR3 sequence reads: CSVVNTGGVTEAFF. The CDR3 region has the DNA TGCAGCGTTGTGAATACAGGGGGGGTGACTGAAGCTTTCTTT. V usage is TRBV29-1 and J usage is TRBJ1-1, with 8 bases lining up with TRBD1. The CDR3 runs to 14 residues. CDR1 and CDR2 (germline): SQVTM, ANQGSEA. V was clipped by 4 bases and J by 5 bases; unmatched bases: 9.

This clonotype was recorded many times. The chain has TRBV11-2 and TRBJ2-3; D is uncertain. The CDR3 totals 13 residues. Trimming shortened V by 1 base and J by 5 bases, and 7 bases separated the two germline ends. Germline CDR1 reads SGHAT; CDR2 reads FQNNGV. The CDR3 spells CASSLAPLDTQYF. In nucleotides, the CDR3 is TGTGCCAGCAGCTTAGCCCCCCTAGATACGCAGTATTTT.

This clonotype was counted at least ten times. The chain recombines TRBV20-1 with TRBJ2-2; maybe TRBD2 (6 bases). The CDR3 loop spans 16 amino acids. V shed 0 bases and J shed 0 bases, with 11 bases lying between them. CDR1 is DFQATT and CDR2 is SNEGSKA in the germline V gene (reference sequence). CDR3 sequence reads: CSARDGAGSNTGELFF. The CDR3 coding sequence is TGCAGTGCTAGAGATGGGGCGGGGTCGAACACCGGGGAGCTGTTTTTT.

In its sample, this clonotype was seen many times. The chain links TRBV14 to TRBJ2-3; 8 bases fit TRBD1. The V gene end was trimmed by 4 bases and the J gene end by 3 bases; junction bases not matched to a gene: 9. This CDR3 has 16 amino acids. CDR1 is SGHDN, CDR2 FVKESK, per germline. The CDR3 loop reads CASSRDGTGLTDTQYF. CDR3 bases: TGTGCCAGCAGCCGGGACGGGACAGGTCTGACAGATACGCAGTATTTT.

In this sample, this clonotype turned up many times. V is TRBV12-3 or TRBV12-4 and J is TRBJ1-3, with 12 bases matching TRBD1. The CDR3 contains 17 residues. Trimming removed 6 bases from V and 3 bases from J; junction bases left unmatched: 9. The DNA for the CDR3 is TGTGCCAGCAGAACCGGGACAGGGGGCGCCGGTGGAAACACCATATATTTT. It translates to CASRTGTGGAGGNTIYF.

In this sample, this clonotype turned up many times. V is TRBV11-2 and J is TRBJ2-1; TRBD2 aligns across 9 bases. Germline assignment: CDR1 SGHAT and CDR2 FQNNGV. This CDR3 has 18 residues. J lost 0 bases, V lost 2 bases, and 8 bases had no gene match. The CDR3 reads CASSLTSGYLSSYNEQFF. For the CDR3, the DNA is TGTGCCAGCAGCTTAACTAGCGGGTATTTAAGCTCCTACAATGAGCAGTTCTTC.

The chain carries TRBV19 and TRBJ2-1; 9 nucleotides match TRBD2. This CDR3 is 14 amino acids long. CDR1 and CDR2 from the germline V gene are LNHDA and SQIVND (reference sequence). J lost 9 bases, V lost 4 bases, and 7 bases had no gene match. CDR3 sequence: CASSKSSGIGEQFF. The CDR3 DNA reads as TGTGCCAGTAGTAAGTCTAGCGGGATTGGTGAGCAGTTCTTC.

The DNA of the CDR3 is TGTGCCACCGGGCTGATTTTAGGCACTGAAGCTTTCTTT. This codes for CATGLILGTEAFF. The chain is built from TRBV15 and TRBJ1-1; D is unresolved. Trimming removed 8 bases from V and 4 bases from J, with 14 bases in between. The CDR3 totals 13 residues. Germline CDR1 LNHNV, CDR2 YYDKDF (reference sequence). The complete variable domain, with remaining parts taken from reference TRBV15 and TRBJ1-1, reads DAMVIQNPRYQVTQFGKPVTLSCSQTLNHNVMYWYQQKSSQAPKLLFHYYDKDFNNEADTPDNFQSRRPNTSFCFLDIRSPGLGDTAMYLCATGLILGTEAFFGQGTRLTVV.

This clonotype showed up many times. The J gene is TRBJ2-5, the V gene TRBV5-1, with 7 bases lining up with TRBD1. The germline CDR1 and CDR2 sequences are SGHRS and YFSETQ. The trim removed 5 bases at V and 5 bases at J, leaving 6 bases unmatched. The CDR3 contains 13 residues. The CDR3 reads CASRSTGVETQYF. In DNA, the CDR3 is TGCGCCAGCAGATCTACAGGGGTGGAGACCCAGTACTTC.

The chain employs TRBV4-1 and TRBJ2-4, with D unclear. Trimming pared 1 base from V and 0 bases from J, leaving 7 bases between. Germline lookup yields CDR1 MGHRA and CDR2 YSYEKL. The CDR3 extends over 15 amino acids. Here the CDR3 DNA reads TGCGCCAGCAGCCAAGGGGCCCTAGCCAAAAACATTCAGTACTTC. Its translation: CASSQGALAKNIQYF.

The table lists this clonotype with many counts. This chain connects TRBV12-5 to TRBJ1-3; maybe TRBD1 (6 bases). The CDR3 is made up of 16 amino acids. Germline V gives CDR1 LGHNT, CDR2 FRNRAP. Trimming cost V 2 bases and J 0 bases, with 11 bases left between them. Here the CDR3 DNA reads TGTGCTAGTGGTTTGTGGGACACGGGCTCTGGAAACACCATATATTTT. This codes for CASGLWDTGSGNTIYF.

The sample holds many counts of this clonotype. DNA for the CDR3: TGTGCCAGCAGCTTTCCTTCCGGGGAGCTGTTTTTT. This translates into CASSFPSGELFF. The V call is TRBV7-6, the J call TRBJ2-2; no clear D. V was trimmed by 3 bases and J by 6 bases, leaving 5 bases between them. CDR1 is SGHVS and CDR2 is FNYEAQ in the germline V gene. CDR3 length equals 12 residues.

The chain is built from TRBV12-3 or TRBV12-4 and TRBJ2-1; D is unclear. Deletions cut 6 bases from V and 9 bases from J, with 15 bases between. The CDR3 is made up of 13 amino acids. The DNA of the CDR3 is TGTGCCAGCAGCATGACACTCTGGGGTGAGCAGTTCTTC. This sequence encodes CASSMTLWGEQFF.

Of note for this clonotype: At one end, the junction sequence differs from germline, possibly due to a read error. This chain joins TRBV18 and TRBJ2-1; D gene unclear. The J call may be in error: the DNA end matches TRBJ2-5 better. The CDR3 runs 12 residues. Germline CDR1 is KGHSH and CDR2 is LQKENI. CDR3 sequence (DNA): TGTACCAGCTCACCGAGAAAAGAGACCCAGTACTTC. Translated: CTSSPRKETQYF.

This clonotype has ten or more counts. The J gene is TRBJ2-3, the V gene TRBV28, with D possibly being TRBD1 (6 bases). This CDR3 is 14 amino acids long. CDR1 and CDR2 (germline): MDHEN, SYDVKM. Trimming pared 4 bases from V and 4 bases from J, leaving 12 bases between. The CDR3 protein is CASSSLWGPDTQYF. In nucleotides, the CDR3 is TGTGCCAGCAGTTCTCTTTGGGGGCCAGATACGCAGTATTTT.

The chain uses TRBV12-3 or TRBV12-4 and TRBJ2-5, with a weak D call TRBD2 (5 bases). This CDR3 comprises 14 residues. The V and J ends lost 5 bases and 0 bases respectively, with 10 bases between them. The DNA of the CDR3 is TGTGCCAGCAGTCCCGTAGCGTACCAAGAGACCCAGTACTTC. Protein: CASSPVAYQETQYF.

The chain recombines TRBV10-3 with TRBJ1-5; TRBD1 is a possible D gene (5 bases). V gave up 6 bases and J gave up 1 base, with 13 bases separating them. The CDR3 runs to 15 residues. Germline V gene sequence: CDR1 ENHRY, CDR2 SYGVKD. The DNA for the CDR3 is TGTGCCATCAGAGGGGCAGGGAACAGCAATCAGCCCCAGCATTTT. Translated, it gives CAIRGAGNSNQPQHF.

This clonotype was detected only once. V is TRBV19 and J is TRBJ1-1; the D is unclear. Trimming took 0 bases from V and 4 from J, leaving 9 bases between them. This CDR3 comprises 14 residues. Germline V CDR1 and CDR2: LNHDA, SQIVND (reference sequence). For the CDR3, the DNA is TGTGCCAGTAGTATAGATTCTTGGGGCACTGAAGCTTTCTTT. Translated, it gives CASSIDSWGTEAFF.

There are a few counts of this clonotype. This rearrangement joins TRBV19 to TRBJ1-2; unclear D gene. Per germline, CDR1 LNHDA and CDR2 SQIVND (reference sequence). V dropped 3 bases and J dropped 7 bases, with 15 bases sitting between them. This CDR3 has 14 amino acids. In DNA form, the CDR3 reads TGTGCCAGTAGTATTGCCAGATCAGGTGGTGGCTACACCTTC. Its translation is CASSIARSGGGYTF.

On this clonotype itself: It may be a read error: a sequence one base away is much more abundant. The chain is built from TRBV13 and TRBJ2-1, with TRBD2 matching over 7 bases. J was trimmed by 7 bases and V by 10 bases; bases with no gene match: 19. Germline CDR1 reads PRHDT; CDR2 reads FYEKMQ (reference sequence). The CDR3 contains 16 residues. The CDR3 here is CATLEATGGSMNEQFF. The DNA for the CDR3 is TGTGCCACTTTAGAGGCAACTGGCGGGAGCATGAATGAGCAGTTCTTC.

This sequence joins TRBV20-1 and TRBJ2-3; TRBD1 might be the D (6 bases). The germline gives CDR1 DFQATT, CDR2 SNEGSKA (reference sequence). The CDR3 runs to 16 residues. Trimming shortened V by 2 bases and J by 2 bases, and 17 bases separated the two germline ends. The CDR3 protein is CSARPLKGDHTDTQYF. CDR3 bases: TGCAGTGCTAGACCCTTAAAGGGGGACCACACAGATACGCAGTATTTT.

This clonotype was detected many times. The V call is TRBV2, the J call TRBJ2-1, with 11 positions matching TRBD1. Per the germline V gene, CDR1 is SNHLY and CDR2 is FYNNEI. Unmatched junction bases numbered 5, after V lost 6 bases and J lost 4 bases. The CDR3 has 15 residues. The CDR3 region has the DNA TGTGCCAGCAGCGGGACAGGGGGAAATTACAATGAGCAGTTCTTC. Translation gives CASSGTGGNYNEQFF.

CDR3 amino acids: CASRAGGAVSGNQPQHF. The CDR3 DNA follows: TGTGCCAGTAGAGCAGGGGGCGCGGTGAGTGGCAATCAGCCCCAGCATTTT. The chain is built from TRBV19 and TRBJ1-5; 8 bases map to TRBD1. Germline V gene data show CDR1 as LNHDA and CDR2 as SQIVND (reference sequence). The length of the CDR3 is 17 residues. The ends lost 6 bases at V and 2 bases at J; junction bases unmatched: 12.

This clonotype was seen at least ten times. The chain joins TRBV19 to TRBJ2-6; no definite D call. V was pared by 9 bases and J by 0 bases, with 6 bases between. CDR1 LNHDA and CDR2 SQIVND come from the germline V gene (reference sequence). The CDR3 is made up of 13 amino acids. CDR3 amino acids: CASTSSGANVLTF. Written as DNA, the CDR3 is TGTGCCAGCACCTCCTCTGGGGCCAACGTCCTGACTTTC.